One sample yielded the 18 T cell receptor beta chains listed below, sequenced in a study of cytomegalovirus exposure and HLA in healthy donors. With 60 Vbeta and 13 Jbeta primers, the PCR was carried out. TCRdb's copy holds only in-frame clones and misses some; the assay was immunoSEQ multiplex PCR. The sample has more than 60,000 clones, 84% seen once; the top ten hold about 19%. The sequencing input was PBMCs. These receptors were collected from a man in his 70s in good health and CMV-seropositive.

V gene TRBV27 combines with J gene TRBJ1-6, with 8 bases identical to TRBD1. This CDR3 has 15 amino acids. CDR1 is MNHEY and CDR2 is SMNVEV in the germline V gene (reference sequence). The V segment lost 6 bases and the J segment 13 bases; nucleotides outside the gene matches: 14. For the CDR3, the DNA is TGTGCCAGCAGGTCCCAGGGGGCCGGTAAGGCGCCCCTCCACTTT. Its translation: CASRSQGAGKAPLHF.

The CDR3 here is CASSPPSSNYGYTF. CDR3 DNA: TGTGCCAGCTCACCCCCCAGTTCCAACTATGGCTACACCTTC. The chain combines TRBV18 with TRBJ1-2; D remains unclear. The CDR3 has 14 residues. Germline V lookup: CDR1 KGHSH, CDR2 LQKENI. V lost 3 bases, J lost 2 bases, and 10 bases lay in between. Using reference TRBV18 and TRBJ1-2 for the parts outside the CDR3, the full variable domain is NAGVMQNPRHLVRRRGQEARLRCSPMKGHSHVYWYRQLPEEGLKFMVYLQKENIIDESGMPKERFSAEFPKEGPSILRIQQVVRGDSAAYFCASSPPSSNYGYTFGSGTRLTVV.

This clone turned up a few times. The J gene is TRBJ1-3, the V gene TRBV10-1, with a tentative D call TRBD1 (6 bases). CDR1 WNHNN and CDR2 SYGVQD come from the germline V gene (reference sequence). V shed 5 bases and J shed 2 bases, with 10 bases lying between them. CDR3 length: 14 residues. CDR3 in DNA: TGCGCCAGCAGTTCCAGGGGAGCTGGAAACACCATATATTTT. Protein product: CASSSRGAGNTIYF.

The V and J genes are TRBV5-1 and TRBJ1-1; 7 positions agree with TRBD1. The V gene end was trimmed by 4 bases and the J gene end by 4 bases; junction bases not matched to a gene: 4. The germline gives CDR1 SGHRS, CDR2 YFSETQ. The CDR3 length is 13 residues. The CDR3 protein is CASSKDRPTEAFF. CDR3 DNA: TGCGCCAGCAGCAAGGACAGGCCCACTGAAGCTTTCTTT.

V usage is TRBV19 and J usage is TRBJ1-2; D is possibly TRBD1 (6 bases). The germline V gene has CDR1 LNHDA and CDR2 SQIVND (reference sequence). Deletions cut 6 bases from V and 8 bases from J, with 16 bases between. The CDR3 runs 13 residues. In DNA, the CDR3 is TGTGCCAGTAGGCTGGAGGCAGGGACAGGCTACACCTTC. Translating gives CASRLEAGTGYTF.

The rearrangement links TRBV29-1 to TRBJ2-7, with 11 bases matching TRBD2. CDR3 length: 12 amino acids. The junction had 5 bases not matched to a gene; V was cut back by 7 bases and J by 6 bases. In germline, CDR1 is SQVTM, CDR2 ANQGSEA. Here the CDR3 DNA reads TGCAGCGCCTCCGGGACTAGCGGCGAGCAGTACTTC. This codes for CSASGTSGEQYF.

This clone was seen only a few times. The chain carries TRBV7-9 and TRBJ2-3; perhaps TRBD2 as D (5 bases). Trimming cost V 4 bases and J 6 bases, with 17 bases left between them. Per germline, CDR1 SEHNR and CDR2 FQNEAQ (reference sequence). The CDR3 runs to 15 residues. CDR3 DNA sequence: TGTGCCAGCAGCTATGTCCCTAGCCGAGCCGATACGCAGTATTTT. Translating it yields CASSYVPSRADTQYF.

This chain joins TRBV7-9 and TRBJ1-2; 9 bases are shared with TRBD1. The length of the CDR3 is 13 residues. Trimming removed 3 bases from V and 7 bases from J; junction bases left unmatched: 3. Germline V CDR1 and CDR2: SEHNR, FQNEAQ (reference sequence). CDR3 residues: CASSFTGGFGYTF. DNA for the CDR3: TGTGCCAGCAGCTTCACAGGGGGCTTTGGCTACACCTTC.

The rearrangement uses TRBV18 and TRBJ2-3, with 7 bases aligning to TRBD2. CDR1 is KGHSH and CDR2 is LQKENI in the germline V gene. The length of the CDR3 is 14 residues. J gave up 2 bases and V 5 bases, and 4 bases lay outside the gene matches. The CDR3: CASSRDYITDTQYF. The CDR3 region has the DNA TGTGCCAGCTCAAGGGACTACATCACAGATACGCAGTATTTT.

In its sample, this clone was seen a few times. The CDR3: CASSQDPHRVGNSPLHF. DNA of the CDR3: TGCGCCAGCAGCCAAGATCCCCACAGGGTTGGCAATTCACCCCTCCACTTT. This chain connects TRBV4-1 to TRBJ1-6, with D maybe TRBD1 (6 bases). The CDR3 loop spans 17 amino acids. CDR1 MGHRA and CDR2 YSYEKL come from the germline V gene. Trimming shortened V by 0 bases and J by 7 bases, and 16 bases separated the two germline ends.

The J gene is TRBJ2-3, the V gene TRBV5-4; D ambiguous. The CDR3 totals 15 residues. The V and J ends lost 4 bases and 0 bases respectively, with 12 bases between them. Germline V gives CDR1 SGHNT, CDR2 YYREEE (reference sequence). CDR3 region: CASSMGLPSTDTQYF. CDR3 coding DNA: TGTGCCAGCAGCATGGGTCTTCCTAGCACAGATACGCAGTATTTT.

The V gene is TRBV29-1, the J gene TRBJ2-3; TRBD1 is a possible D gene (5 bases). Trimming stripped 3 bases from V and 0 bases from J, with 7 bases between. The CDR3 runs to 13 residues. CDR1 and CDR2 (germline): SQVTM, ANQGSEA. The CDR3 nucleotides read TGCAGCGTTGACAGGGCGAGCACAGATACGCAGTATTTT. This gives the protein CSVDRASTDTQYF.

The chain is built from TRBV2 and TRBJ1-2; D is unresolved. Between the trimmed V and J ends, which lost 3 bases and 5 bases, there was a span of 7 bases. Germline V CDR1 and CDR2: SNHLY, FYNNEI. This CDR3 has 12 amino acids. CDR3 DNA: TGTGCCAGCAGTGAGGCCGGGTATGGCTACACCTTC. This gives the protein CASSEAGYGYTF.

This clone is a singleton in its sample. This chain joins TRBV27 and TRBJ2-7, with TRBD1 identical over 7 bases. The length of the CDR3 is 14 residues. J gave up 1 base and V 6 bases, and 6 bases lay outside the gene matches. Germline V lookup: CDR1 MNHEY, CDR2 SMNVEV (reference sequence). The CDR3 coding sequence is TGTGCCAGCAGCCATGACAGGGATTCCTACGAGCAGTACTTC. Encoded protein: CASSHDRDSYEQYF.

This chain connects TRBV9 to TRBJ2-2; D is uncertain. Between the trimmed V and J ends, which lost 2 bases and 4 bases, there was a span of 15 bases. The CDR3 is 16 residues long. Germline CDR1 and CDR2: SGDLS and YYNGEE. CDR3 sequence reads: CASSVGLGLGTGELFF. CDR3 nucleotides: TGTGCCAGCAGCGTGGGTCTAGGTCTGGGCACCGGGGAGCTGTTTTTT.

The chain uses TRBV4-2 and TRBJ1-2, with D perhaps matching TRBD1 (5 bases). V was cut by 3 bases and J by 8 bases, with 22 bases left in between. This CDR3 is 16 amino acids long. Germline CDR1 and CDR2: LGHNA and YNFKEQ. CDR3: CASSQPVSGLHRGYTF. CDR3 nucleotide sequence: TGTGCCAGCAGCCAGCCGGTGTCGGGACTTCATAGGGGCTACACCTTC.

The rearrangement links TRBV13 to TRBJ2-2; 13 bases align to TRBD2. Trimming removed 4 bases from V and 9 bases from J; junction bases left unmatched: 8. CDR1 is PRHDT, CDR2 FYEKMQ, per germline (reference sequence). The CDR3 sequence is 16 residues long. CDR3 loop: CASSSTLGLAGRELFF. The CDR3, as DNA: TGTGCCAGCAGCTCCACCCTGGGACTAGCGGGGAGGGAGCTGTTTTTT.

The chain employs TRBV7-2 and TRBJ1-1; tentatively, D is TRBD1 (5 bases). The ends were cut back, 6 bases at V and 5 bases at J, with 13 bases in the middle. Germline V lookup: CDR1 SGHTA, CDR2 FQGNSA. CDR3 length: 13 residues. Here the CDR3 reads CASSPGYLTEAFF. The CDR3 bases are TGTGCCAGCAGTCCAGGGTATTTAACTGAAGCTTTCTTT. Drawing the rest from reference TRBV7-2 and TRBJ1-1, the complete variable domain is GAGVSQSPSNKVTEKGKDVELRCDPISGHTALYWYRQSLGQGLEFLIYFQGNSAPDKSGLPSDRFSAERTGGSVSTLTIQRTQQEDSAVYLCASSPGYLTEAFFGQGTRLTVV.